This T cell receptor (beta chain) was sequenced during a study of blood T cells in healthy people across ages. Alongside a J-beta primer mix, a sample-barcoded 5' primer served in a second PCR lasting roughly 6 to 11 cycles. Via MiXCR, TCRdb re-called the 5' RACE reads, giving one row per CDR3 protein. The sample yields fewer than 900,000 distinct CDR3 sequences, roughly 44% seen once. On this clonotype itself: At one boundary the junction diverges from the germline segment, which might be a read error.

The CDR3 totals 14 residues. From germline, CDR1 is KGHSH and CDR2 LQKENI. The receptor was isolated from a woman aged 55-69 years in good health. The chain has TRBV18 and TRBJ1-5; D is undetermined. The material sequenced was blood. The CDR3 loop is CVSSLRQADQPQHF. CDR3 coding DNA: TGTGTCAGCTCACTTCGGCAGGCCGATCAGCCCCAGCATTTT.